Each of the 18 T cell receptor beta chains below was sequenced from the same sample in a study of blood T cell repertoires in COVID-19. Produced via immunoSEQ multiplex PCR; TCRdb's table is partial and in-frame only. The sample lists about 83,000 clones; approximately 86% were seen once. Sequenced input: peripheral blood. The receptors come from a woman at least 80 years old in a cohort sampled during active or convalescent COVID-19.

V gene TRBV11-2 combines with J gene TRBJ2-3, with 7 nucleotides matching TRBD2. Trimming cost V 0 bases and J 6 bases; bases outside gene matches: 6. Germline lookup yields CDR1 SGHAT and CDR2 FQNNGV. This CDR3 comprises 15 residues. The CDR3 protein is CASSLDPTSSDTQYF. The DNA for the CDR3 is TGTGCCAGCAGCTTAGATCCGACTAGCTCCGATACGCAGTATTTT.

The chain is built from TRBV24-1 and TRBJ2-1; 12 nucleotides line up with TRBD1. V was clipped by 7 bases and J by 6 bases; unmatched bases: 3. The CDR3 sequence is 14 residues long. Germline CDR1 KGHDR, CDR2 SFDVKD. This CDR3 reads CATSQGQGANEQFF. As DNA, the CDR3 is TGTGCCACCAGCCAGGGACAGGGGGCCAATGAGCAGTTCTTC.

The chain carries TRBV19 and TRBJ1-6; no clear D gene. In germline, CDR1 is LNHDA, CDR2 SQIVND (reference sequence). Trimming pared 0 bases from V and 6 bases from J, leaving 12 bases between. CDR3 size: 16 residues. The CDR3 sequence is CASSIEGGLLNSPLHF. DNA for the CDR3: TGTGCCAGTAGTATAGAGGGAGGACTTCTTAATTCACCCCTCCACTTT.

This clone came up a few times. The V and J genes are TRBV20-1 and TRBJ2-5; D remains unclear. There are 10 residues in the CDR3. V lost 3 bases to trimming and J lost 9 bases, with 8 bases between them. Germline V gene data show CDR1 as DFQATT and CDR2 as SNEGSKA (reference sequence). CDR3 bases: TGCAGTGCTAGTTTAGTATCCCAGTACTTC. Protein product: CSASLVSQYF.

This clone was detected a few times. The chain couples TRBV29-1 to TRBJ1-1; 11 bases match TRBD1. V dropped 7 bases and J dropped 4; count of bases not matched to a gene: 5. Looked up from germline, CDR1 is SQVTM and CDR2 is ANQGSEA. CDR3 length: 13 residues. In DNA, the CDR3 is TGCAGCGCCGTGGACAGGGGGCTCACTGAAGCTTTCTTT. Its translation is CSAVDRGLTEAFF.

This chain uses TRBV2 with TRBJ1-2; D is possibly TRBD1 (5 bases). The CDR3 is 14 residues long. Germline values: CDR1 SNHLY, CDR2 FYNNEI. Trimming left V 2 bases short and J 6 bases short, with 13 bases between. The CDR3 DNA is TGTGCCAGCAGTGAATCCCCCACCAGGGATGGCTACACCTTC. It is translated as CASSESPTRDGYTF.

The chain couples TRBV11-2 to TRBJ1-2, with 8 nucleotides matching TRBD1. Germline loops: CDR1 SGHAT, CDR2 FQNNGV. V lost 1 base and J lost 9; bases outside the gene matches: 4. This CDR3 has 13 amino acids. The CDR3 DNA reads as TGTGCCAGCAGCTTAGGACAGGGGCCCAGCTACACCTTC. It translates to CASSLGQGPSYTF.

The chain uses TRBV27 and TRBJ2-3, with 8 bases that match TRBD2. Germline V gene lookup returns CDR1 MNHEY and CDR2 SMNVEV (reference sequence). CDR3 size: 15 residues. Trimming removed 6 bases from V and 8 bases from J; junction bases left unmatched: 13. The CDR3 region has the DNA TGTGCCAGCAGCGCCGGGACTAGTGGTTTCGTTACGCAGTATTTT. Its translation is CASSAGTSGFVTQYF.

The CDR3 region has the DNA TGTGCCAGCAGCCAAGTACTTACAACGACCCAGGGCAATGAGCAGTTCTTC. It translates to CASSQVLTTTQGNEQFF. The genes are TRBV3-1 (or the pseudogene TRBV3-2) and TRBJ2-1, with TRBD1 as a possible D gene (5 bases). V lost 1 base and J lost 6, with 19 bases in between. The CDR3 is 17 amino acids. In germline, CDR1 is LGHDT, CDR2 YNNKEL (reference sequence).

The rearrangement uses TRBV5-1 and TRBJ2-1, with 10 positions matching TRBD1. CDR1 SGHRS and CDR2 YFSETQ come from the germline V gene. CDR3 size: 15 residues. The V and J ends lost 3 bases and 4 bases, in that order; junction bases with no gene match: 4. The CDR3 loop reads CASSWTGGTYNEQFF. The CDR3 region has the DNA TGCGCCAGCAGCTGGACAGGGGGAACGTACAATGAGCAGTTCTTC.

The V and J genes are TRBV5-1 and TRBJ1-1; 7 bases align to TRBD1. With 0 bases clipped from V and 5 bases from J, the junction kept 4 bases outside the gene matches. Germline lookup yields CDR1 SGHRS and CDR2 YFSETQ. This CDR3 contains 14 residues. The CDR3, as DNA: TGCGCCAGCAGCTTGGTGCAGGGGGAAACTGAAGCTTTCTTT. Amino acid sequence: CASSLVQGETEAFF. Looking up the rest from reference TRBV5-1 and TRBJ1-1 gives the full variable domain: KAGVTQTPRYLIKTRGQQVTLSCSPISGHRSVSWYQQTPGQGLQFLFEYFSETQRNKGNFPGRFSGRQFSNSRSEMNVSTLELGDSALYLCASSLVQGETEAFFGQGTRLTVV.

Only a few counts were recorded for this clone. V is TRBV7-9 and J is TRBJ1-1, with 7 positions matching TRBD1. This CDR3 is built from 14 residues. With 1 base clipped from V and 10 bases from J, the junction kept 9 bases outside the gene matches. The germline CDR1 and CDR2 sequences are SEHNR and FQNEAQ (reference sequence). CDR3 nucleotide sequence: TGTGCCAGCAGCTTAGAAGGGGGCGGCCCGGGAGCTTTCTTT. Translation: CASSLEGGGPGAFF.

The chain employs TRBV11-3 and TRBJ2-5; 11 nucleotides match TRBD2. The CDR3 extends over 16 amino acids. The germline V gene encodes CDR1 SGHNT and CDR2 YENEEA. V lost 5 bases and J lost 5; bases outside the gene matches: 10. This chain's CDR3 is CASSPGRGLADETQYF. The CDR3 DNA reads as TGTGCCAGCAGCCCAGGCCGGGGACTAGCGGACGAGACCCAGTACTTC.

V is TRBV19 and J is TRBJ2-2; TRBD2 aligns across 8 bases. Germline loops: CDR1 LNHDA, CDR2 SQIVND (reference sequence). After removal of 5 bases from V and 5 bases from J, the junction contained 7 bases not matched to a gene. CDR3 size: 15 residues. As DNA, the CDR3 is TGTGCCAGTAGTTTCGGACTAGCTCAAACCGGGGAGCTGTTTTTT. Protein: CASSFGLAQTGELFF.

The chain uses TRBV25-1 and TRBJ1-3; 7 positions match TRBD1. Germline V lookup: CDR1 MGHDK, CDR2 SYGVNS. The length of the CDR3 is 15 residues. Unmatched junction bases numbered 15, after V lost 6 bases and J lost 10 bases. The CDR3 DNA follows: TGTGCCAGCAGCGCGGACAGGCCGGGAGGGGGGACCATATATTTT. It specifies CASSADRPGGGTIYF. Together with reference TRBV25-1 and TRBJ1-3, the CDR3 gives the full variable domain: EADIYQTPRYLVIGTGKKITLECSQTMGHDKMYWYQQDPGMELHLIHYSYGVNSTEKGDLSSESTVSRIRTEHFPLTLESARPSHTSQYLCASSADRPGGGTIYFGEGSWLTVV.

For the CDR3, the DNA is TGCAGCGTCCAGTCTGGGCGTAACTCTGAAGCTTTCTTT. As protein: CSVQSGRNSEAFF. The chain carries TRBV29-1 and TRBJ1-1; D is unclear. Germline loops: CDR1 SQVTM, CDR2 ANQGSEA. The CDR3 has 13 residues. Trimming removed 6 bases from V and 6 bases from J, with 17 bases in between.

This CDR3 reads CASSLARNTDTQYF. As DNA, the CDR3 is TGTGCCAGCAGCTTGGCCAGAAACACAGATACGCAGTATTTT. The rearrangement uses TRBV5-4 and TRBJ2-3; no clear D. The CDR3 extends over 14 amino acids. Trimming took off 0 bases at V and 2 bases at J, with 7 bases between the two ends. Germline CDR1 and CDR2: SGHNT and YYREEE (reference sequence).

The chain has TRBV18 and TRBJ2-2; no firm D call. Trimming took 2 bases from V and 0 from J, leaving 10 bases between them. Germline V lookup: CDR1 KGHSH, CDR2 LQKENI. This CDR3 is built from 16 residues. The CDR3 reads CASSPSSYANTGELFF. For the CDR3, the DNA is TGTGCCAGCTCACCAAGTTCCTACGCGAACACCGGGGAGCTGTTTTTT.